The rows below give T cell receptor beta chains drawn from one sample of a study of technical replicates of blood from a handful of donors. The repertoire was sequenced with immunoSEQ multiplex PCR; TCRdb's copy has only in-frame clones and lacks some. The sample has roughly 80,000 clones, about 88% seen once. The specimen was T cells isolated from PBMCs. These receptors came from a human donor in good health. The CDR3 runs from the conserved cysteine through the conserved F or W. Each record gives: CDR3 length, V gene, J gene, D gene, CDR3 protein. The D gene is left open where the match is weak.

len: 15
v_gene: TRBV19
j_gene: TRBJ1-1
d_gene: -
CDR3aa: CASSMGGGLYTEAFF

len: 15
v_gene: TRBV12-5
j_gene: TRBJ1-2
d_gene: TRBD1
CDR3aa: CASGFPDRGSFGYTF

len: 13
v_gene: TRBV7-8
j_gene: TRBJ2-7
d_gene: -
CDR3aa: CASSFGQSYEQYF

len: 15
v_gene: TRBV19
j_gene: TRBJ2-3
d_gene: -
CDR3aa: CASSRRVYRTDTQYF

len: 11
v_gene: TRBV7-9
j_gene: TRBJ1-2
d_gene: TRBD1
CDR3aa: CASSWGQGYTF

len: 15
v_gene: TRBV30
j_gene: TRBJ1-1
d_gene: -
CDR3aa: CAWSKSSLAGTEAFF

len: 13
v_gene: TRBV7-3
j_gene: TRBJ1-1
d_gene: -
CDR3aa: CASSLGGETEAFF

len: 13
v_gene: TRBV27
j_gene: TRBJ1-2
d_gene: -
CDR3aa: CASSLSGRSGYTF

len: 12
v_gene: TRBV2
j_gene: TRBJ2-5
d_gene: -
CDR3aa: CASSVPEETQYF

len: 11
v_gene: TRBV30
j_gene: TRBJ1-3
d_gene: -
CDR3aa: CAWSSGNTIYF

len: 15
v_gene: TRBV11-2
j_gene: TRBJ2-7
d_gene: TRBD2
CDR3aa: CASSSGTSGFYEQYF

len: 16
v_gene: TRBV25-1
j_gene: TRBJ2-5
d_gene: TRBD2
CDR3aa: CASSEGGNWGIETQYF

len: 13
v_gene: TRBV5-1
j_gene: TRBJ1-2
d_gene: -
CDR3aa: CASSDRSNYGYTF

len: 13
v_gene: TRBV27
j_gene: TRBJ2-7
d_gene: -
CDR3aa: CASSFEGSYEQYF

len: 16
v_gene: TRBV23-1
j_gene: TRBJ2-1
d_gene: -
CDR3aa: CASSHPDYIDYNEQFF

len: 13
v_gene: TRBV11-2
j_gene: TRBJ2-7
d_gene: -
CDR3aa: CASSLTLLDEQYF

len: 13
v_gene: TRBV30
j_gene: TRBJ1-2
d_gene: -
CDR3aa: CAWSAGRTNGYTF

len: 15
v_gene: TRBV28
j_gene: TRBJ2-3
d_gene: -
CDR3aa: CASSSYGLRTDTQYF

len: 14
v_gene: TRBV5-3
j_gene: TRBJ1-2
d_gene: -
CDR3aa: CARGYNREVYGYTF

len: 13
v_gene: TRBV6-5
j_gene: TRBJ2-7
d_gene: -
CDR3aa: CASSYSRDYEQYF

len: 12
v_gene: TRBV7-3
j_gene: TRBJ2-1
d_gene: -
CDR3aa: CASTGSEDEQFF

len: 11
v_gene: TRBV6-5
j_gene: TRBJ2-7
d_gene: -
CDR3aa: CASSSGDEQYF

len: 14
v_gene: TRBV27
j_gene: TRBJ1-5
d_gene: -
CDR3aa: CASRFGGKNQPQHF

len: 14
v_gene: TRBV5-1
j_gene: TRBJ2-5
d_gene: TRBD1
CDR3aa: CASSLGRGLETQYF

len: 14
v_gene: TRBV9
j_gene: TRBJ2-7
d_gene: -
CDR3aa: CASSVDPGWDEQYF

len: 15
v_gene: TRBV6-4
j_gene: TRBJ2-2
d_gene: TRBD2
CDR3aa: CASSESGRAFGELFF

len: 16
v_gene: TRBV4-2
j_gene: TRBJ2-7
d_gene: TRBD2
CDR3aa: CASSQVVLAGDREQYF

len: 17
v_gene: TRBV4-3
j_gene: TRBJ2-1
d_gene: TRBD1
CDR3aa: CASSHESYGTGHDEQFF

len: 13
v_gene: TRBV9
j_gene: TRBJ1-1
d_gene: TRBD1
CDR3aa: CASSVTGGNEAFF

len: 12
v_gene: TRBV28
j_gene: TRBJ1-1
d_gene: -
CDR3aa: CASSSQNTEAFF

len: 12
v_gene: TRBV9
j_gene: TRBJ1-2
d_gene: -
CDR3aa: CASSRGEGGYTF

len: 14
v_gene: TRBV11-3
j_gene: TRBJ1-4
d_gene: -
CDR3aa: CASSGGGNNEKLFF

len: 15
v_gene: TRBV13
j_gene: TRBJ2-5
d_gene: TRBD2
CDR3aa: CASSLIAGGGETQYF

len: 16
v_gene: TRBV2
j_gene: TRBJ2-1
d_gene: TRBD2
CDR3aa: CASSDREGLNYNEQFF

len: 16
v_gene: TRBV11-2
j_gene: TRBJ1-5
d_gene: TRBD1
CDR3aa: CASSVNRGESNQPQHF

len: 13
v_gene: TRBV11-2
j_gene: TRBJ1-1
d_gene: -
CDR3aa: CASSTHGNTEAFF